This T cell receptor (beta chain) was sequenced for a study of early T cells in non-severe SARS-CoV-2 infection. Across the whole study: Sequencing of unsorted whole blood was done on bulk RNA, leaving chains unpaired. Points from the study as a whole: Clonotype matching in VDJdb favored anti-spike CD8 responses and did not capture private and CD4 specificities.

Trimming took 3 bases from V and 0 from J; bases not matched to a gene: 6. CDR3 length: 15 residues. Germline V lookup: CDR1 GTSNPN, CDR2 SVGIG (reference sequence). This clonotype was seen repeatedly, ten times or more. Antigen: not known. Individually, cDNA molecules had unique molecular identifiers attached to them. Via MiXCR, TCRdb re-called the 5' RACE reads, giving one row per CDR3 protein. The table includes roughly 52,000 distinct CDR3 sequences, roughly 6.5% detected once. The starting material was whole blood, obtained at baseline. The sequence was obtained from an adult who was a healthcare worker with PCR-confirmed SARS-CoV-2 infection or an uninfected control (not recorded which). V usage is TRBV30 and J usage is TRBJ1-1; 8 nucleotides line up with TRBD1. The CDR3 DNA is TGTGCCTGGAGCGTGTGGACAGGGCTGAACACTGAAGCTTTCTTT. The encoded protein is CAWSVWTGLNTEAFF.